These 20 T cell receptor beta chains originate from one sample sequenced in a study of CXCR3-negative and CXCR3-positive naive CD8 T cells. Study-level findings and limits: CXCR3-positive naive cells had TRB CDR3s that were more hydrophobic than CXCR3-negative naive cells had.

These receptors have no identified antigens. Researchers prepared the TRB cDNA libraries using 5' RACE with UMI labels. TCRdb reprocessed the 5' RACE reads, with one entry per CDR3 protein and no DNA. The repertoire table contains about 120,000 distinct CDR3 sequences. Sample: naive CXCR3+ CD8+ T cells from blood. As for subset: CD45RO-CCR7+CD27+CD95- naive CD8+ T cells expressing CXCR3 (TNR3+). These TCRs come from a human donor in good health. Some clones in this sample may be carry-over from other donors' samples.

The genes are TRBV25-1 and TRBJ2-5; the TCRdb call, TRBD1, lacks DNA for checking. Per the germline V gene, CDR1 is MGHDK and CDR2 is SYGVNS. This CDR3 is 14 amino acids long. CDR3 protein: CASRGTGLGETQYF.

This rearrangement joins TRBV4-2 to TRBJ2-1; TCRdb returns TRBD2, unconfirmable since there is no DNA. CDR1 LGHNA and CDR2 YNFKEQ come from the germline V gene. This CDR3 contains 17 residues. CDR3 in amino acids: CASSQEETSGLPGVQFF.

This rearrangement joins TRBV15 to TRBJ1-5; TCRdb selects TRBD1, and the lack of DNA leaves this call unchecked. There are 14 residues in the CDR3. Germline assignment: CDR1 LNHNV and CDR2 YYDKDF (reference sequence). The CDR3 sequence: CATSSGQGDQPQHF.

The genes are TRBV5-1 and TRBJ2-1; without DNA, the TCRdb call of TRBD2 cannot be checked. This CDR3 contains 14 residues. CDR1 and CDR2 from the germline V gene are SGHRS and YFSETQ. The CDR3 sequence is CAIGLAGGDNEQFF.

This chain uses TRBV5-1 with TRBJ2-7; TCRdb selects TRBD1, and the lack of DNA leaves this call unchecked. The CDR3 covers 14 residues. Germline V CDR1 and CDR2: SGHRS, YFSETQ. CDR3 sequence: CASSWTGTGVEQYF.

This chain connects TRBV7-9 to TRBJ2-7; TCRdb gives TRBD1 as the D gene, but with no DNA this cannot be confirmed. Germline CDR1 and CDR2: SEHNR and FQNEAQ (reference sequence). The length of the CDR3 is 13 residues. The CDR3 region is CASSLRQNYEQYF.

V gene TRBV14 combines with J gene TRBJ2-2. CDR1 and CDR2 from the germline V gene are SGHDN and FVKESK. This CDR3 has 14 residues. The CDR3 reads CASSQRGNTGELFF.

The chain has TRBV7-8 and TRBJ2-5; TCRdb's assignment of TRBD1 cannot be checked, as there is no DNA. Germline V gene lookup returns CDR1 SGHVS and CDR2 FQNEAQ. The CDR3 is made up of 15 amino acids. The chain's CDR3 is CASSQTDRLQETQYF.

The chain employs TRBV12-2 and TRBJ2-7; the TCRdb D gene call, TRBD2, has no DNA to confirm it. TRBV12-2 is marked as a pseudogene. There are 15 residues in the CDR3. CDR3 amino acids: CASRLKREPSYEQYF.

The CDR3 spells CASSQRRDARDTQYF. This chain joins TRBV4-3 and TRBJ2-3; lacking DNA, the TRBD1 call made by TCRdb goes unchecked. The CDR3 consists of 15 residues. Per the germline V gene, CDR1 is LGHNA and CDR2 is YSLEER.

V and J are TRBV27 and TRBJ2-1. The CDR3 totals 14 residues. Germline V gene lookup returns CDR1 MNHEY and CDR2 SMNVEV (reference sequence). The CDR3 is CASSTGSSYNEQFF.

The chain links TRBV30 to TRBJ2-1; TCRdb's D call of TRBD1 is untestable without DNA. The germline gives CDR1 GTSNPN, CDR2 SVGIG (reference sequence). This CDR3 spans 16 amino acids. The CDR3 loop is CAWSAGQLYSYNEQFF.

The rearrangement uses TRBV6-1 and TRBJ1-2; TCRdb designates TRBD1, a call that cannot be tested without DNA. This CDR3 has 16 amino acids. The germline CDR1 and CDR2 sequences are MNHNS and SASEGT. The CDR3 sequence is CASSDPGDPPLYGYTF.

V usage is TRBV12-3 or TRBV12-4 and J usage is TRBJ2-3. CDR3 length: 16 amino acids. CDR3: CASSLGVWRGTDTQYF.

The chain has TRBV7-9 and TRBJ1-5. The CDR3 contains 13 residues. The germline CDR1 and CDR2 sequences are SEHNR and FQNEAQ (reference sequence). The CDR3 here is CASSLNSNQPQHF.

V usage is TRBV9 and J usage is TRBJ1-3. CDR1 is SGDLS, CDR2 YYNGEE, per germline. This CDR3 is built from 15 residues. Here the CDR3 reads CASSVSGNSGNTIYF.

The rearrangement links TRBV7-6 to TRBJ2-1; the D call of TRBD2 rests on TCRdb alone, since no DNA is present to check it. The CDR3 is 15 residues long. Per germline, CDR1 SGHVS and CDR2 FNYEAQ. Here the CDR3 reads CASSLDAGTYNEQFF.

The chain combines TRBV9 with TRBJ2-5. From germline, CDR1 is SGDLS and CDR2 YYNGEE. CDR3 size: 14 residues. The CDR3 protein is CASSDGNSITPQYF.

The V gene is TRBV11-2, the J gene TRBJ2-1; TCRdb proposes TRBD1, but this gene call is untestable without DNA. The germline V gene has CDR1 SGHAT and CDR2 FQNNGV. The CDR3 runs to 15 residues. This chain's CDR3 is CASSLGRDQYNEQFF.

This chain uses TRBV5-6 with TRBJ2-5; TCRdb proposes TRBD1, but this gene call is untestable without DNA. The length of the CDR3 is 17 residues. CDR1 and CDR2 (germline): SGHDT, YYEEEE. The CDR3 loop reads CASSLGEEGGWWETQYF. Drawing the rest from reference TRBV5-6 and TRBJ2-5, the complete variable domain is DAGVTQSPTHLIKTRGQQVTLRCSPKSGHDTVSWYQQALGQGPQFIFQYYEEEERQRGNFPDRFSGHQFPNYSSELNVNALLLGDSALYLCASSLGEEGGWWETQYFGPGTRLLVL.